Listed below are T cell receptor beta chains from one sample, sequenced in a study of persistence of HIV-infected CD4 T cells. Their recognized antigens are unknown. Clones were read by immunoSEQ multiplex PCR, and TCRdb kept only the in-frame ones, dropping some. The table has about 37,000 clones, about 87% seen once. Material: CD4+ T cells sorted from PBMCs after approximately 18-hour stimulation, obtained from a patient who received antiretroviral therapy. These receptors came from an adult man with HIV who was CMV-seropositive. Each CDR3 is given with its conserved first and last residue.

V gene,J gene,CDR3 protein
TRBV6-2/TRBV6-3,TRBJ1-1,CASSYAGYNTEAFF
TRBV5-1,TRBJ2-7,CASSRQGMRDEQYF
TRBV10-2,TRBJ2-1,CASSEGYNEQFF
TRBV18,TRBJ1-4,CASSPQGNEKLFF
TRBV5-1,TRBJ1-3,CASSLTWNSGNTIYF
TRBV30,TRBJ2-1,CAWRNLAGRYNEQFF
TRBV6-5,TRBJ1-2,CASSLGGMYYGYTF
TRBV15,TRBJ1-5,CATSRGGGLTQPQHF
TRBV30,TRBJ2-3,CAWRRSNTQYF
TRBV6-5,TRBJ1-1,CASRLPGTGAFF
TRBV24-1,TRBJ2-7,CATSDPGQGIYEQYF
TRBV15,TRBJ2-3,CATSRAAFTDTQYF
TRBV30,TRBJ1-4,CAWSGALTNEKLFF
TRBV30,TRBJ2-5,CAWSTRSIAVQETQYF
TRBV5-5,TRBJ1-1,CASSFKRNTEAFF
TRBV3-1/TRBV3-2,TRBJ2-1,CATSRDYNEQFF
TRBV18,TRBJ2-5,CASSRGSQETQYF
TRBV5-5,TRBJ1-1,CASSRRDSYEAFF
TRBV7-2,TRBJ1-5,CASSLDGAINQPQHF
TRBV30,TRBJ1-5,CAWAGTGNQPQHF
TRBV27,TRBJ1-2,CASSSPGTGGNYGYTF
TRBV5-1,TRBJ1-1,CASSFIGQAEAFF
TRBV3-1/TRBV3-2,TRBJ1-1,CASSHRDRGDTEAFF
TRBV7-9,TRBJ1-1,CASSRLPTEAFF
TRBV11-2,TRBJ1-1,CASSLDSWSGQGNTEAFF
TRBV18,TRBJ1-1,CASSPDRGLNTEAFF
TRBV18,TRBJ1-1,CASSPQGHETEAFF
TRBV6-4,TRBJ1-1,CASSATPGRSNTEAFF
TRBV3-1/TRBV3-2,TRBJ2-1,CASSQDQGLAANSYNEQFF
TRBV5-5,TRBJ2-5,CASSPGTGGETQYF
TRBV6-1,TRBJ2-7,CASSEYRGRTYEQYF
TRBV29-1,TRBJ1-3,CSVRNTGPGNTIYF
TRBV27,TRBJ1-5,CASSLRRTGVGQPQHF
TRBV7-9,TRBJ2-3,CASSLLAGGTDTQYF
TRBV27,TRBJ1-3,CASGEGIRGNTIYF
TRBV19,TRBJ1-5,CASKEADLYSNQPQHF
TRBV19,TRBJ2-1,CASSITLAGLGNEQFF
TRBV3-1/TRBV3-2,TRBJ1-1,CASSQVGRLAEAFF
TRBV10-3,TRBJ1-1,CAISESGRMNTEAFF
TRBV11-2,TRBJ1-2,CASSLVSNYGYTF
TRBV7-2,TRBJ2-2,CASSWDPSTGELFF
TRBV4-1,TRBJ1-6,CASSQDGGGKRPHNSPLHF
TRBV27,TRBJ2-3,CASTGSSTDTQYF
TRBV6-5,TRBJ2-1,CASSYVGGRSYNEQFF
TRBV7-2,TRBJ2-7,CASSLGASSYEQYF
TRBV10-3,TRBJ1-2,CAISTEQGSTYTF
TRBV15,TRBJ2-5,CATSRLLAGRETQYF